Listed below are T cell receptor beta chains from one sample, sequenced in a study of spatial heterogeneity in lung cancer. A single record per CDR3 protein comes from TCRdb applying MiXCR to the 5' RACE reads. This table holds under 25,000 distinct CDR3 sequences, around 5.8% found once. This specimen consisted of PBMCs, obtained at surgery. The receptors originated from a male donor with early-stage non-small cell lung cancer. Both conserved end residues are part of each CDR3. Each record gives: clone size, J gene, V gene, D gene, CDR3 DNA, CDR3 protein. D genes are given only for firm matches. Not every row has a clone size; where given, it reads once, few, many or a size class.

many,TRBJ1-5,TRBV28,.,TGTGCCAGCAAGGGAGGGAGTCAGCCCCAGCATTTT,CASKGGSQPQHF
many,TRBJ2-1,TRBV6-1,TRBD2,TGTGCCAGCTTACTAGCGGGAGGTTACAATGAGCAGTTCTTC,CASLLAGGYNEQFF
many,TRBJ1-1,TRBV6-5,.,TGTGCCAGCAGTTACTCCCCCCAGGGACGGAACACTGAAGCTTTCTTT,CASSYSPQGRNTEAFF
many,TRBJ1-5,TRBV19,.,TGTGCCAGTAGTATAGTGGCGCATGTGAATCAGCCCCAGCATTTT,CASSIVAHVNQPQHF
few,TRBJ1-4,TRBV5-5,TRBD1,TGTGCCAGCAGCTTGGTTTCCGGGACAGGGGGCGCCGGTGAAAAACTGTTTTTT,CASSLVSGTGGAGEKLFF
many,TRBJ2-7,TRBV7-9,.,TGTGCCAGCAGCCCTATCTCCTACGAGCAGTACTTC,CASSPISYEQYF
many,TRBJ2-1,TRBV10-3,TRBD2,TGTGCCACCTGGGCAGCGGGAGGAGTTGAGCAGTTCTTC,CATWAAGGVEQFF
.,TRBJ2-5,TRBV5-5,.,TGTGCCAGCAGCTTGAAAGAGACCCAGTACTTC,CASSLKETQYF
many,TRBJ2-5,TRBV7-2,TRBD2,TGTGCCAGCAGCCCCCTAGGCGGGGGACAAGAGACCCAGTACTTC,CASSPLGGGQETQYF
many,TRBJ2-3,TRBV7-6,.,TGTGCCAGCAGCTTAGTTCAGGCTGTAGATACGCAGTATTTT,CASSLVQAVDTQYF
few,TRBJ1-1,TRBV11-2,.,TGTGCCAGCAGCAATAGGGGACGGATAAGTGGCTCTTTCTTT,CASSNRGRISGSFF
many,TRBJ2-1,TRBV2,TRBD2,TGTGCCAGCTTCGGCGGGGGGGCAGGGAATGAGCAGTTCTTC,CASFGGGAGNEQFF
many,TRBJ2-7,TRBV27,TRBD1,TGTGCCAGCAGTCTATACAGGGGAAGCGGCGAGCAGTACTTC,CASSLYRGSGEQYF
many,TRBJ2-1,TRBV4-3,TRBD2,TGCGCCAGCAGCCAAGATCTCTTAGCGGGAGGGGACAATGAGCAGTTCTTC,CASSQDLLAGGDNEQFF